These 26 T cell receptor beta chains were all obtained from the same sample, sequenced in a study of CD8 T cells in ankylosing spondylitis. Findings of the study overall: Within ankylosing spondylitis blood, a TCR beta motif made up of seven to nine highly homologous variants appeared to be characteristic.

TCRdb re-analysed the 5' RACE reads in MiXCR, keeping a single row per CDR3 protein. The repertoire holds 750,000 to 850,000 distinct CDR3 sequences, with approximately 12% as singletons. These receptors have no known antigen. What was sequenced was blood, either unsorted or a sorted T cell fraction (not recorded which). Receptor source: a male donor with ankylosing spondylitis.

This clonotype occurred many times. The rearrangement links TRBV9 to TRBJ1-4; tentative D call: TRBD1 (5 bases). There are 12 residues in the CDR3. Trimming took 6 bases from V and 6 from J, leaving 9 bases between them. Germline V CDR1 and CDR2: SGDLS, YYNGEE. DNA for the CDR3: TGTGCCAGCAAGGGAGGGGATGAAAAACTGTTTTTT. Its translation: CASKGGDEKLFF.

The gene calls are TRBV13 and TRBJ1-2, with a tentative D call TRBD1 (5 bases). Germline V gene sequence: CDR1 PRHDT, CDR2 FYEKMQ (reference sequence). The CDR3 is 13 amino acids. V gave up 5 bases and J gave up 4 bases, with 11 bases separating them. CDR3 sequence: CASSDSRLYGYTF. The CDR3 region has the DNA TGTGCCAGCAGCGACAGCAGGCTCTATGGCTACACCTTC.

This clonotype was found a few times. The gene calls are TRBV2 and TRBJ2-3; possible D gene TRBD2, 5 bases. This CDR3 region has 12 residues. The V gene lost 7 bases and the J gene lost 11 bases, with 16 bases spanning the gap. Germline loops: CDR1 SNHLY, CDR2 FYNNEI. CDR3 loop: CASTQGLRMQYF. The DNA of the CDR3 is TGTGCCAGCACCCAAGGACTGCGCATGCAGTATTTT. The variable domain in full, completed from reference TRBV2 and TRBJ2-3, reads EPEVTQTPSHQVTQMGQEVILRCVPISNHLYFYWYRQILGQKVEFLVSFYNNEISEKSEIFDDQFSVERPDGSNFTLKIRSTKLEDSAMYFCASTQGLRMQYFGPGTRLTVL.

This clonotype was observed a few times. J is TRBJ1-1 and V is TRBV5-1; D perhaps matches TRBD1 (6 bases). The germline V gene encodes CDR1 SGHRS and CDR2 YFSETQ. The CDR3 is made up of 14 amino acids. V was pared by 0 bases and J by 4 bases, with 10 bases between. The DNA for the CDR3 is TGCGCCAGCAGCTTGGACGGACAGCCCACTGAAGCTTTCTTT. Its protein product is CASSLDGQPTEAFF.

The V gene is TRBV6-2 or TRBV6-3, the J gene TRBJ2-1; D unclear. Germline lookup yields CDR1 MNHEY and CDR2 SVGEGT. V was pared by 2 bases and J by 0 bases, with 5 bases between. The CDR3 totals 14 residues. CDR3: CASSYTVSYNEQFF. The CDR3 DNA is TGTGCCAGCAGTTACACCGTCTCCTACAATGAGCAGTTCTTC.

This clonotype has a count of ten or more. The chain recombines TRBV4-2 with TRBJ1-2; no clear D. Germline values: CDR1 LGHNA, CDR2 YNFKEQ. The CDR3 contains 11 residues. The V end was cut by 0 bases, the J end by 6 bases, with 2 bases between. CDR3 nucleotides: TGTGCCAGCAGCCAAGACAATGGCTACACCTTC. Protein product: CASSQDNGYTF.

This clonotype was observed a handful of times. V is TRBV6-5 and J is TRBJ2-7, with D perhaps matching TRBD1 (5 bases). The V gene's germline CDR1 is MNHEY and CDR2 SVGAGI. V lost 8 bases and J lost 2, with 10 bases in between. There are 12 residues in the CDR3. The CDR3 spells CASWGRAYEQYF. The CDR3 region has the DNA TGTGCCAGCTGGGGCAGAGCCTACGAGCAGTACTTC.

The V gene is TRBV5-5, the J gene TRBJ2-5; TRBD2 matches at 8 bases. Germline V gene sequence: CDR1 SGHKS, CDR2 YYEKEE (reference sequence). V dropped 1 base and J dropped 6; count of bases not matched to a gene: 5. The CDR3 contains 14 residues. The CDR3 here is CASSLRGGPKTQYF. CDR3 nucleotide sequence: TGTGCCAGCAGCTTGCGGGGGGGCCCAAAGACCCAGTACTTC.

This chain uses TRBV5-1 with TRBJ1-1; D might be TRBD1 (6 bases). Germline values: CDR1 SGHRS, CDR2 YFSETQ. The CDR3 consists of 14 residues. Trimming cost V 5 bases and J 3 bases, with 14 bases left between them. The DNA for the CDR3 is TGCGCCAGCAGTAAAACAGGGATGCACACTGAAGCTTTCTTT. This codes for CASSKTGMHTEAFF.

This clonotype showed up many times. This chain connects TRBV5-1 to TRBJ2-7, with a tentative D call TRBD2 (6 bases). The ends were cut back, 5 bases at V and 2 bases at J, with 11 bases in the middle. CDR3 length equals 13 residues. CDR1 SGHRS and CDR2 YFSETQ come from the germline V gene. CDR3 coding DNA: TGCGCCAGCAGTCCCGGGGGACCCTACGAGCAGTACTTC. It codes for CASSPGGPYEQYF.

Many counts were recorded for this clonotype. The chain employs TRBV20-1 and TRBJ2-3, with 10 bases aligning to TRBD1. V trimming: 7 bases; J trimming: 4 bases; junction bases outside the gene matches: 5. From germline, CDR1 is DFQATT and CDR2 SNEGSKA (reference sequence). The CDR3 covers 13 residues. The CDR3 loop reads CSGQGAEADTQYF. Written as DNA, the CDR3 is TGCAGTGGACAGGGGGCTGAGGCAGATACGCAGTATTTT.

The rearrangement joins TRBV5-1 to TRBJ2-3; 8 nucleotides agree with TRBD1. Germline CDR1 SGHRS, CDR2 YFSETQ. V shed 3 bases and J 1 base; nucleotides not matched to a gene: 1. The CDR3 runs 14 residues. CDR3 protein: CASSWGQGTDTQYF. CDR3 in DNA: TGCGCCAGCAGCTGGGGACAGGGCACAGATACGCAGTATTTT. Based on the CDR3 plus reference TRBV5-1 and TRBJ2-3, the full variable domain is KAGVTQTPRYLIKTRGQQVTLSCSPISGHRSVSWYQQTPGQGLQFLFEYFSETQRNKGNFPGRFSGRQFSNSRSEMNVSTLELGDSALYLCASSWGQGTDTQYFGPGTRLTVL.

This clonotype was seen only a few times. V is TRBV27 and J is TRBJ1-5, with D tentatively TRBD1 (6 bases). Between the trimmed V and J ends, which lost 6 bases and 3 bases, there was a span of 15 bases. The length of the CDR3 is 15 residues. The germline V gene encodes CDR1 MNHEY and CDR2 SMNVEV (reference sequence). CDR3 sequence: CASRTSRTDNQPQHF. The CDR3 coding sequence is TGTGCCAGCAGAACATCGAGGACAGACAATCAGCCCCAGCATTTT.

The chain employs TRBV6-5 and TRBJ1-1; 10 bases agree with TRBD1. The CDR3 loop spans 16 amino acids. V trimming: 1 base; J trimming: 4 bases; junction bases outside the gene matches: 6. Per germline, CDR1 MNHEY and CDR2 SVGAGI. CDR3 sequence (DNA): TGTGCCAGCAGTTACTGGACAGGGGGGGCCTTCACTGAAGCTTTCTTT. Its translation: CASSYWTGGAFTEAFF.

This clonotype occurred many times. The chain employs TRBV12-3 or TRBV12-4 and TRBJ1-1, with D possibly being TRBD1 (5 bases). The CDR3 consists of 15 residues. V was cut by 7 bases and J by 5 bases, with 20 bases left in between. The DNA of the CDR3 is TGTGCCAGCAATCGGTGGGGCGCCCCGCAAACTGAAGCTTTCTTT. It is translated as CASNRWGAPQTEAFF.

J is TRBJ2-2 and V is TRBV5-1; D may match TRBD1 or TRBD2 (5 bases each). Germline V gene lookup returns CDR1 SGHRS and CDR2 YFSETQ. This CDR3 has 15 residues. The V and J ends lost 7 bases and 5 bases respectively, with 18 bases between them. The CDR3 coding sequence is TGCGCCAGCCACACGGGACCGCCCCCGACCGGGGAGCTGTTTTTT. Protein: CASHTGPPPTGELFF. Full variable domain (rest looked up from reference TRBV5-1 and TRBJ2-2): KAGVTQTPRYLIKTRGQQVTLSCSPISGHRSVSWYQQTPGQGLQFLFEYFSETQRNKGNFPGRFSGRQFSNSRSEMNVSTLELGDSALYLCASHTGPPPTGELFFGEGSRLTVL.

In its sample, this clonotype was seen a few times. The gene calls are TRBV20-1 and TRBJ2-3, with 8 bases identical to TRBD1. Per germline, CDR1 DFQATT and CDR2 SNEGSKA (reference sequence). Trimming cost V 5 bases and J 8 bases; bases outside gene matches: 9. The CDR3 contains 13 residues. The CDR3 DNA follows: TGCAGTGCTTGCGGACAGGGAGCTACTACGCAGTATTTT. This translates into CSACGQGATTQYF.

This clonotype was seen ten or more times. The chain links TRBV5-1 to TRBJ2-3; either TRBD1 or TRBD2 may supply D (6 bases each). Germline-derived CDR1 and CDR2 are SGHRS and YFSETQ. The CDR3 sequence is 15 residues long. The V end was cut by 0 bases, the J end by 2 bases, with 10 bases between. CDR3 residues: CASSLARGDTDTQYF. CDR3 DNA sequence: TGCGCCAGCAGCTTGGCAAGGGGGGACACAGATACGCAGTATTTT.

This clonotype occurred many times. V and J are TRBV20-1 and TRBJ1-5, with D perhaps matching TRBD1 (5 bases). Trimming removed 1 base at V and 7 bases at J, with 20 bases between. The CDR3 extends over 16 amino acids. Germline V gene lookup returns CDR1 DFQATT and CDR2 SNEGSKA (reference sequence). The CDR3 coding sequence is TGCAGTGCTAGAGGAAACGTTGAAGGGGACGGGCAGCCCCAGCATTTT. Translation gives CSARGNVEGDGQPQHF.

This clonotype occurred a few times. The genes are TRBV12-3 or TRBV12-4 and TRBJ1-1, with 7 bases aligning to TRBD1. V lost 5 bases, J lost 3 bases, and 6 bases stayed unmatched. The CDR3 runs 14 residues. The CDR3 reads CASSRSGGDTEAFF. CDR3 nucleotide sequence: TGTGCCAGCAGTCGGTCAGGGGGAGACACTGAAGCTTTCTTT.

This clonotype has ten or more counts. DNA of the CDR3: TGCGCCAGCTGCCCCAGGACTAGCGGACTCTCCTACGAGCAGTACTTC. Protein sequence: CASCPRTSGLSYEQYF. The J gene is TRBJ2-7, the V gene TRBV10-2, with TRBD2 identical over 10 bases. Germline CDR1 and CDR2: WSHSY and SAAADI. V dropped 8 bases and J dropped 0; count of bases not matched to a gene: 10. This CDR3 spans 16 amino acids.

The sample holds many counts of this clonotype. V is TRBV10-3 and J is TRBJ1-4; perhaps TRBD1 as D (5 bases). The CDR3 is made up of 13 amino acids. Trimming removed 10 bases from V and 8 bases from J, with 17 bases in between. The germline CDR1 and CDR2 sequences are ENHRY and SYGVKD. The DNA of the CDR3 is TGTGCCACGCGGGGCCAGCCAGGGGAAAAACTGTTTTTT. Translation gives CATRGQPGEKLFF.

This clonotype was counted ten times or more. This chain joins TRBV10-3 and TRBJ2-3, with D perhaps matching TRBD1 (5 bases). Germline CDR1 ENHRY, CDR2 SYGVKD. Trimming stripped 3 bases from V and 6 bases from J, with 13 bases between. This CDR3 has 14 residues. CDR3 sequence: CAISELTGEDTQYF. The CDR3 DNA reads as TGTGCCATCAGTGAACTAACAGGAGAGGATACGCAGTATTTT.

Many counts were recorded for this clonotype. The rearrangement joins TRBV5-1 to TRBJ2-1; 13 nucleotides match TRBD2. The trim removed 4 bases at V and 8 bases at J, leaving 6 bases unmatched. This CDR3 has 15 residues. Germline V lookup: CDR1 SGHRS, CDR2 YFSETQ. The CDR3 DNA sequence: TGCGCCAGCAGCGCGGGACTAGCGGGACTCTATGAGCAGTTCTTC. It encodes CASSAGLAGLYEQFF.

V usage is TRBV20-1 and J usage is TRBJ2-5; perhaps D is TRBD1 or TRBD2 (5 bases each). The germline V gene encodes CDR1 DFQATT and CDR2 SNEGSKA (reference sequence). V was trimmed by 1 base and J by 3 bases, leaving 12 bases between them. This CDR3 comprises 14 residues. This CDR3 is CSARGWGIKETQYF. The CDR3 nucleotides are TGCAGTGCTAGAGGATGGGGGATTAAAGAGACCCAGTACTTC.

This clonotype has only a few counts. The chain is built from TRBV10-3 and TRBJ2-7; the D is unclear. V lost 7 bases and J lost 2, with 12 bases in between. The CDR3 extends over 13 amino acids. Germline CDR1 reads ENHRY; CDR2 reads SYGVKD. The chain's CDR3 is CAIIIEPTYEQYF. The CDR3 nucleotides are TGTGCCATCATAATAGAACCTACCTACGAGCAGTACTTC.